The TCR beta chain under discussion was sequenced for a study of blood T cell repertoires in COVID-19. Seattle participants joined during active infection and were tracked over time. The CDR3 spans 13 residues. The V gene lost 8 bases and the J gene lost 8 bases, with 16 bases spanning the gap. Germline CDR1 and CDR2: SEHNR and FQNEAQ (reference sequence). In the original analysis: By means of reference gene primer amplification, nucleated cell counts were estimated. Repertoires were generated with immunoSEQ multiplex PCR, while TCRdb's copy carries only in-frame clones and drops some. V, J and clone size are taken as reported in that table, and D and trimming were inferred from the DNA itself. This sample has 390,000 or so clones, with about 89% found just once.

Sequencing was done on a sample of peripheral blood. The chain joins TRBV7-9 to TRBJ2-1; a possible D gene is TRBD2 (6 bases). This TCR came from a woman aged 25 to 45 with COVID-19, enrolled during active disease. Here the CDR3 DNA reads TGTGCCAGCGGCCTTCTACGGGAGTATGAGCAGTTCTTC. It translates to CASGLLREYEQFF.